This is a list of T cell receptor beta chains from one sample in a study of cytomegalovirus exposure and HLA in healthy donors. The assay was immunoSEQ multiplex PCR, and TCRdb's table has in-frame clones only and misses some. The data contain about 100,000 clones, more than 75% of them seen just once; the ten biggest clones take up under 4.5%. The specimen was PBMCs. The receptor source for this set is a woman aged 50 to 65 in good health and CMV-seropositive. Both conserved end residues are part of each CDR3. The order of the fields is clone size, J gene, D gene, V gene, CDR3 DNA, CDR3 protein. A D gene is named only where the DNA matches it firmly. Rows give clone size only sometimes, using once, few, many, or a class for an expanded clone.

>.|TRBJ2-3|.|TRBV4-2
TGTGCCAGCAGCCAGACGACTAGACGGGGGACAGATACGCAGTATTTT
CASSQTTRRGTDTQYF
>.|TRBJ2-1|TRBD2|TRBV30
TGTGCCTTGACTAGCGGGACTTTAAATGAGCAGTTCTTC
CALTSGTLNEQFF
>.|TRBJ1-2|.|TRBV21-1
TGTGCCAGCAGCAAAGTAAGGGGGTACTATGGCTACACCTTC
CASSKVRGYYGYTF
>.|TRBJ2-3|TRBD2|TRBV11-2
TGTGCCAGCAGCTTAGAGATAGCGGGTCTGCATACGCAGTATTTT
CASSLEIAGLHTQYF
>.|TRBJ1-4|.|TRBV13
TGTGCCAGCAGCCTCGGGGGGGTCGGAGTGAATGAAAAACTGTTTTTT
CASSLGGVGVNEKLFF
>.|TRBJ1-2|.|TRBV6-1
TGTGCCAGCAGCACCCCAGGGGATGGCTACACCTTC
CASSTPGDGYTF
>.|TRBJ2-1|.|TRBV5-8
TGTGCCAGCTTTAAGACAGGCTCGACCTCCTACAATGAGCAGTTCTTC
CASFKTGSTSYNEQFF
>.|TRBJ1-3|TRBD1|TRBV19
TGTGCCAGTAGATGGGGACAGACCGGAAACACCATATATTTT
CASRWGQTGNTIYF
>.|TRBJ1-2|TRBD1|TRBV5-6
TGTGCCAGCAGCCGAAGGACAGGGCCTGGTGGCTACACCTTC
CASSRRTGPGGYTF
>.|TRBJ1-2|.|TRBV14
TGTGCCAGCAGCCAAGATAGACTTTATGGCTACACCTTC
CASSQDRLYGYTF
>.|TRBJ2-7|TRBD1|TRBV6-6
TGTGCCAGCAGTCCACGTGACAGGGGACTTAGCATGTACTTC
CASSPRDRGLSMYF
>few|TRBJ1-3|.|TRBV5-5
TGTGCCAGCAGCTCCCGCGGCCAATCTGGAAACACCATATATTTT
CASSSRGQSGNTIYF
>.|TRBJ1-1|.|TRBV7-9
TGTGCCAGCAGCTTGAGGGGGTTGAACACTGAAGCTTTCTTT
CASSLRGLNTEAFF
>.|TRBJ1-4|.|TRBV4-1
TGCGCCAGCAGCCAACAGGGTCCATCTAATGAAAAACTGTTTTTT
CASSQQGPSNEKLFF
>.|TRBJ2-7|.|TRBV4-2
TGTGCCAGCAGCCAAGATCGGGGGAGACAGTACTCCGAGCAGTACTTC
CASSQDRGRQYSEQYF
>.|TRBJ2-2|.|TRBV19
TGTGCCAGTAGTTTCCGCGCCTTGCAACAGGGTTCAAGAGGAGAGACGAACACCGGGGAGCTGTTTTTT
CASSFRALQQGSRGETNTGELFF
>.|TRBJ2-1|.|TRBV4-1
TGCGCCAGCACCGGGACACCTGGAAATGAGCAGTTCTTC
CASTGTPGNEQFF
>.|TRBJ1-3|.|TRBV5-1
TGCGCCAGCAGCTTGGCCTTGGGGGGTGTTTCAGGAAACACCATATATTTT
CASSLALGGVSGNTIYF
>.|TRBJ2-3|TRBD2|TRBV5-1
TGCGCCAGCAGCTTAGCGGGGGGGAGGGCAGATACGCAGTATTTT
CASSLAGGRADTQYF
>.|TRBJ2-7|TRBD1|TRBV27
TGTGCCAGTCGGCAGGGGACAGGGGGTCACGAGCAGTACTTC
CASRQGTGGHEQYF
>few|TRBJ1-5|.|TRBV7-9
TGTGCCAGCAGCTTAGAAGGGGGACAGCCCCAGCATTTT
CASSLEGGQPQHF
>.|TRBJ1-2|.|TRBV5-1
TGCGCCAGCAGCTTGGGTACAGTCTTCCAGGGCTACACCTTC
CASSLGTVFQGYTF
>.|TRBJ1-6|.|TRBV12-5
TGTGCTAGTGGTTTGCAGCAGGGTTGGCGTTCACCCCTCCACTTT
CASGLQQGWRSPLHF
>.|TRBJ2-3|TRBD2|TRBV9
TGTGCCAGCAGCGTAGCTGGGACTAGCTCGTTCAATACGCAGTATTTT
CASSVAGTSSFNTQYF
>.|TRBJ2-7|TRBD2|TRBV7-3
TGTGCCAGCAGCCCGGGGGGGGGATCCTACGAGCAGTACTTC
CASSPGGGSYEQYF